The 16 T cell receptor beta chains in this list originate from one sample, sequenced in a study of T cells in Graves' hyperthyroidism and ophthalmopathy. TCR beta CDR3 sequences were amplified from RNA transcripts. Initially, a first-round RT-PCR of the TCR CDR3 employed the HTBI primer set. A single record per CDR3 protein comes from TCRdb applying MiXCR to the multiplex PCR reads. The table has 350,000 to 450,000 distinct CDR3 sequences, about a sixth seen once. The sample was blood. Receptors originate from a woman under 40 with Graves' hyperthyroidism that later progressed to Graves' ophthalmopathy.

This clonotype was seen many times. CDR3 protein: CASSLEPADGNNEQFF. The CDR3, as DNA: TGTGCCAGCAGCTTAGAACCAGCGGACGGTAACAATGAGCAGTTCTTC. The genes are TRBV11-2 and TRBJ2-1; D is possibly TRBD2 (5 bases). The CDR3 totals 16 residues. CDR1 is SGHAT and CDR2 is FQNNGV in the germline V gene. Trimming removed 0 bases at V and 5 bases at J, with 14 bases between.

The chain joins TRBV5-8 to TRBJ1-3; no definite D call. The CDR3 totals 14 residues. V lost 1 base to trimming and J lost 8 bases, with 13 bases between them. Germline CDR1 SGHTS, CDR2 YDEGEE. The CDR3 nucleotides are TGTGCCAGCAGCTTGTATCGGTTTGGGGACACCATATATTTT. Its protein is CASSLYRFGDTIYF.

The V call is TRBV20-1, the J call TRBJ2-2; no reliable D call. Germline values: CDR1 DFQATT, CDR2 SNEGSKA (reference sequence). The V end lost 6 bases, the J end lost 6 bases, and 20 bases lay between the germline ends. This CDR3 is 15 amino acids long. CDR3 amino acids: CSARKMGIRAGELFF. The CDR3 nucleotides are TGCAGTGCCCGAAAAATGGGAATAAGGGCCGGGGAGCTGTTTTTT.

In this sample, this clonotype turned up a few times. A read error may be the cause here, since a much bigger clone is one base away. The chain's CDR3 is CASSQDVADIYGYTF. CDR3 nucleotide sequence: TGTGCCAGCAGCCAAGATGTCGCGGATATCTATGGCTACACCTTC. This chain uses TRBV3-1 with TRBJ1-2; D ambiguous. This CDR3 has 15 amino acids. Germline V lookup: CDR1 LGHDT, CDR2 YNNKEL (reference sequence). Trimming took 0 bases from V and 4 from J, leaving 12 bases between them.

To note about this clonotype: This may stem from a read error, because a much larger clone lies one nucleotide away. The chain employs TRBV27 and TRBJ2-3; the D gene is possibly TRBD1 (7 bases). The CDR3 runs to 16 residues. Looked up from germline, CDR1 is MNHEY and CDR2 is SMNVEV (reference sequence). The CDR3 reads CASSQDEAGGTDTRYF. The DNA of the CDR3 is TGTGCCAGCAGCCAAGATGAGGCTGGGGGGACAGATACGCGGTATTTT.

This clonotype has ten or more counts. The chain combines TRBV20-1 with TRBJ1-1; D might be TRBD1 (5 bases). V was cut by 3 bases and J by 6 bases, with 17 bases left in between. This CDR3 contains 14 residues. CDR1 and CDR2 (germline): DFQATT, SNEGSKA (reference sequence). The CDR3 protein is CSASGLAGPAEAFF. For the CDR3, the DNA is TGCAGTGCTAGTGGTTTGGCAGGGCCTGCTGAAGCTTTCTTT.

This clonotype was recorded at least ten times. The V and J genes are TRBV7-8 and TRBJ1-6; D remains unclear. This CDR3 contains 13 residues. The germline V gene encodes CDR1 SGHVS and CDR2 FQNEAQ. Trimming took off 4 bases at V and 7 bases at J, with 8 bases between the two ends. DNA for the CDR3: TGTGCCAGCAGCTCGGTTGAGAATTCACCCCTCCACTTT. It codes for CASSSVENSPLHF.

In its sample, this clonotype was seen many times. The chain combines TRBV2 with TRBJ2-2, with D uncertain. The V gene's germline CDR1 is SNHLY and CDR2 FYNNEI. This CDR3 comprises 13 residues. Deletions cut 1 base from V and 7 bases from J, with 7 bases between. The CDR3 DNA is TGTGCCAGCAGTGAAGACTCCATCGGGGAGCTGTTTTTT. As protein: CASSEDSIGELFF.

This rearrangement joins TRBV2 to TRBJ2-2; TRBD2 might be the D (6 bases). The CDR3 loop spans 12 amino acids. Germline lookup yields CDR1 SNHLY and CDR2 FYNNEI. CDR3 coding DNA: TGTGTTAGCGCGGGAAACACCGGGGAGCTGTTTTTT. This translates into CVSAGNTGELFF.

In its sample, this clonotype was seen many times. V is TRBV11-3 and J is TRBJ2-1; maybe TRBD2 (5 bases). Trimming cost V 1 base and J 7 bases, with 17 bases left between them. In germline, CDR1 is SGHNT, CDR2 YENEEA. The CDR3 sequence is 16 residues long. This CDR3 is CASSLGSGIGFNEQFF. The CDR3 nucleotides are TGTGCCAGCAGCTTAGGGTCGGGGATAGGATTTAATGAGCAGTTCTTC.

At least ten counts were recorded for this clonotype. The CDR3 DNA reads TGCGCCAGCAGCTTCGACAGGGATTCGAGAGCTTTCTTT. Translating gives CASSFDRDSRAFF. The V and J genes are TRBV5-1 and TRBJ1-1, with 7 bases that match TRBD1. V shed 2 bases and J 10 bases; nucleotides not matched to a gene: 8. The germline V gene encodes CDR1 SGHRS and CDR2 YFSETQ. The CDR3 is made up of 13 amino acids.

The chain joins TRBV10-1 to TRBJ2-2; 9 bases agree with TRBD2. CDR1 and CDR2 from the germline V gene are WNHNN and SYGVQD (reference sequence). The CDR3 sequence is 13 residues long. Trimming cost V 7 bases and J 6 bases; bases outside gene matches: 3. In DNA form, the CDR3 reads TGCGCCAGCAAGGGACTAGCTCCCGGGGAGCTGTTTTTT. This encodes CASKGLAPGELFF.

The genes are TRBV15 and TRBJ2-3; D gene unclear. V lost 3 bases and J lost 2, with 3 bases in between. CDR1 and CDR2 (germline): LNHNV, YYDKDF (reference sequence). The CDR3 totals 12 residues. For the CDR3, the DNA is TGTGCCACCAGCAGGGACACAGATACGCAGTATTTT. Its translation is CATSRDTDTQYF.

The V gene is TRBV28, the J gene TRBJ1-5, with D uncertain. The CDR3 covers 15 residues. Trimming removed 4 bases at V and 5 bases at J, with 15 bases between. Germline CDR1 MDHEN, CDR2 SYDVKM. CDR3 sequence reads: CASSSPRNRYQPQHF. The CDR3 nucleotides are TGTGCCAGCAGTTCCCCCCGCAACCGGTATCAGCCCCAGCATTTT.

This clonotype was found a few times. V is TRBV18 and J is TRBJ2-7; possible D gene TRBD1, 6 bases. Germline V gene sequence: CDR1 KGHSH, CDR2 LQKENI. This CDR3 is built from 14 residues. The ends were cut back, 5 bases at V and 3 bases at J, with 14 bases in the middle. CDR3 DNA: TGTGCCAGCTCATCCCAGGGGTTAGTCTACGAGCAGTACTTC. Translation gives CASSSQGLVYEQYF.

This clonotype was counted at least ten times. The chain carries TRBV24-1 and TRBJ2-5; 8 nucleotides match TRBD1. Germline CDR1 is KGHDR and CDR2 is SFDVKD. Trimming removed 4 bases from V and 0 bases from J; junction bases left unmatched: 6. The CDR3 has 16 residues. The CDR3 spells CATSERGTGYQETQYF. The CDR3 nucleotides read TGTGCCACCAGTGAGCGCGGGACAGGATACCAAGAGACCCAGTACTTC.